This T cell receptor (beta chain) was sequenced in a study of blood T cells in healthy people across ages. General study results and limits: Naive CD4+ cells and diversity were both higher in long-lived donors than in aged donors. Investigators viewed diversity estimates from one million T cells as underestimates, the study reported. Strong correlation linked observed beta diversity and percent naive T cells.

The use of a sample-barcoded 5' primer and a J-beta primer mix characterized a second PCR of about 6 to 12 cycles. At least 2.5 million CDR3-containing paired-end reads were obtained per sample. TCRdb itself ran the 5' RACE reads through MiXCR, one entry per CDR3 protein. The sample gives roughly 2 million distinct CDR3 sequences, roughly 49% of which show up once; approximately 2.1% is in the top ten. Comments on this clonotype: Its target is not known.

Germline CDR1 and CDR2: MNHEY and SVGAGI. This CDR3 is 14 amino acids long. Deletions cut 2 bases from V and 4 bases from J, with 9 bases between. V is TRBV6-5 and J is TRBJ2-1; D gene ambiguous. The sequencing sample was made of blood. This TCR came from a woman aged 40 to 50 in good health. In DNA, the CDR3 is TGTGCCAGCAGTTACGGCCAGGAGTACAATGAGCAGTTCTTC. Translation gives CASSYGQEYNEQFF.